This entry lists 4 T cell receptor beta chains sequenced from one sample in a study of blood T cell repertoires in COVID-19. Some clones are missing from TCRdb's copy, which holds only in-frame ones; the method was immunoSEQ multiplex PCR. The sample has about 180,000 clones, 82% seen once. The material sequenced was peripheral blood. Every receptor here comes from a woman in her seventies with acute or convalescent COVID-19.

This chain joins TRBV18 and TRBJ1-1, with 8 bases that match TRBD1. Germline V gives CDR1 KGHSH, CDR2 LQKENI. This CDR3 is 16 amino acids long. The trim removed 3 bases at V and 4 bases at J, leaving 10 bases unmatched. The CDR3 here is CASSPPKVGTGTEAFF. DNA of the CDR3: TGTGCCAGCTCACCGCCTAAAGTAGGGACAGGCACTGAAGCTTTCTTT.

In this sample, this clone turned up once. CDR3 sequence reads: CASSPPSGTYNEQFF. The CDR3 DNA reads TGTGCCAGCTCACCACCCTCCGGGACATACAATGAGCAGTTCTTC. This chain joins TRBV18 and TRBJ2-1, with a tentative D call TRBD1 (6 bases). Trimming took off 0 bases at V and 4 bases at J, with 10 bases between the two ends. Per germline, CDR1 KGHSH and CDR2 LQKENI. The CDR3 extends over 15 amino acids. Combining the CDR3 with reference TRBV18 and TRBJ2-1 gives the whole variable domain NAGVMQNPRHLVRRRGQEARLRCSPMKGHSHVYWYRQLPEEGLKFMVYLQKENIIDESGMPKERFSAEFPKEGPSILRIQQVVRGDSAAYFCASSPPSGTYNEQFFGPGTRLTVL.

The CDR3 loop is CASMRGFNTEAFF. The DNA for the CDR3 is TGTGCCAGCATGAGGGGGTTTAACACTGAAGCTTTCTTT. The rearrangement joins TRBV11-1 to TRBJ1-1; TRBD1 might be the D (6 bases). V gave up 7 bases and J gave up 2 bases, with 11 bases separating them. The CDR3 totals 13 residues. The germline CDR1 and CDR2 sequences are SGHAT and FQDESV (reference sequence).

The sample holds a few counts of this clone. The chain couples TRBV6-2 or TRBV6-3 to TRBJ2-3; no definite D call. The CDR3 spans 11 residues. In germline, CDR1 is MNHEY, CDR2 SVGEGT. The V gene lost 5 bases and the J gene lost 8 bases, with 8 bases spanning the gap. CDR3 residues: CASSPSVTQYF. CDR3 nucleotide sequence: TGTGCCAGCAGTCCCTCGGTTACGCAGTATTTT.